Listed below are T cell receptor beta chains from one sample, sequenced in a study of shared clonotypes between healthy human individuals. TCRdb's table, derived via immunoSEQ multiplex PCR, lists solely in-frame clones and lacks some. The data show roughly 1,000,000 clones, more than 75% seen once. The sample comprised memory CD4+ T cells from PBMCs. All receptors derive from a man between 18 and 29 years old in good health. Some clones in this sample may be carry-over from other donors' samples. Both conserved end residues are part of each CDR3. The D gene is left open where the match is weak. Only some rows state a clone size, as once, few, many or a class for expanded clones.

D gene	V gene	clone size	J gene	CDR3 DNA	CDR3 protein
NA	TRBV15	many	TRBJ1-2	TGTGCCACCAGCAGAGAGGAGTATGGCTACACCTTC	CATSREEYGYTF
NA	TRBV2	NA	TRBJ1-3	TGTGCCAGCAGTGAATTGGCAGGGGGAAACACCATATATTTT	CASSELAGGNTIYF
NA	TRBV28	NA	TRBJ1-2	TGTGCCAGCAGTTTCCTGCAGGGGAATGGCTACACCTTC	CASSFLQGNGYTF
NA	TRBV4-3	NA	TRBJ2-7	TGCGCCAGCAGCCGCATGCACGGAAGCTCCTACGAGCAGTACTTC	CASSRMHGSSYEQYF
NA	TRBV6-5	NA	TRBJ1-5	TGTGCCAGCAGTCCGCGACGGGACAATCAGCCCCAGCATTTT	CASSPRRDNQPQHF
NA	TRBV7-6	few	TRBJ2-7	TGTGCCAGCAGCTTAGACTCTGGCTTCTCCTACGAGCAGTACTTC	CASSLDSGFSYEQYF
NA	TRBV4-1	NA	TRBJ2-2	TGCGCCAGCAGCCAACCTATCGGGGTGCCGAACACCGGGGAGCTGTTTTTT	CASSQPIGVPNTGELFF
TRBD2	TRBV9	NA	TRBJ2-7	TGTGCCAGCAGCGTAGAGGGACTAGCGGGAGTCTACGAGCAGTACTTC	CASSVEGLAGVYEQYF
NA	TRBV7-3	NA	TRBJ1-3	TGTGCCAGCAGCCCCGGGAGTACTGGAAACACCATATATTTT	CASSPGSTGNTIYF
NA	TRBV27	NA	TRBJ2-2	TGTGCCAGGCTCGGGTGGAGAGCAGGGGACGGGGAGCTGTTTTTT	CARLGWRAGDGELFF
TRBD2	TRBV6-6	NA	TRBJ2-5	TGTGCCAGCAGTTACGATGGGGCGGGAGGGAAGACCCAGTACTTC	CASSYDGAGGKTQYF
NA	TRBV6-5	NA	TRBJ2-3	TGTGCCAGCAGTTCCTTCCCGGGGTACACAGATACGCAGTATTTT	CASSSFPGYTDTQYF
NA	TRBV10-3	NA	TRBJ1-3	TGTGCCATCAGTGAAATCGGAAACACCATATATTTT	CAISEIGNTIYF
TRBD2	TRBV2	few	TRBJ2-7	TGTGCCAGCAGTGTTCAAGCGGGACCCTACGAGCAGTACTTC	CASSVQAGPYEQYF
NA	TRBV27	NA	TRBJ2-3	TGTGCCAGCAGTTCAGCGATCTTAAGCACAGATACGCAGTATTTT	CASSSAILSTDTQYF
NA	TRBV2	NA	TRBJ1-1	TGTGCCAGCACCAGGGGACCGAACACTGAAGCTTTCTTT	CASTRGPNTEAFF
NA	TRBV7-8	many	TRBJ1-4	TGTGCCAGCAGCCCCCTAAGCATCCTGGTCGGCCTTAATGAAAAACTGTTTTTT	CASSPLSILVGLNEKLFF
TRBD1	TRBV2	NA	TRBJ1-1	TGTGCCAGTCGTTTAGGGGGCGTGAACACTGAAGCTTTCTTT	CASRLGGVNTEAFF
NA	TRBV14	NA	TRBJ1-1	TGTGCCAGCAGCCCTGGCCAAACCCAAGACGGATCGAACACTGAAGCTTTCTTT	CASSPGQTQDGSNTEAFF
TRBD2	TRBV5-1	NA	TRBJ2-7	TGCGCCAGCAGCTTTCTCGGCGGGAGGGCCAACGAGCAGTACTTC	CASSFLGGRANEQYF
NA	TRBV4-2	NA	TRBJ2-3	TGTGCCAGCAGCCCGTCGGGGCTAGGGGATACGCAGTATTTT	CASSPSGLGDTQYF
NA	TRBV7-2	NA	TRBJ1-2	TGTGCCAGCAGCTCCCAATCGGGCCTCGGGGAGGGCTACACCTTC	CASSSQSGLGEGYTF
NA	TRBV5-4	NA	TRBJ2-2	TGTGCCAGCAGCTTGGGACAGATCACCGGGGAGCTGTTTTTT	CASSLGQITGELFF
NA	TRBV6-5	NA	TRBJ2-2	TGTGCCAGCAGGGAACAGACGAACACCGGGGAGCTGTTTTTT	CASREQTNTGELFF
TRBD1	TRBV28	NA	TRBJ2-5	TGTGCCAGCACCGCGACAGGGGGCGCCCGGACCCAGTACTTC	CASTATGGARTQYF
TRBD2	TRBV7-2	NA	TRBJ2-1	TGTGCCAGCAGCTTAGCGGGAGGGGACAATGAGCAGTTCTTC	CASSLAGGDNEQFF
TRBD1	TRBV18	NA	TRBJ2-1	TGTGCCAGCTCACTGGGACAGACTACCTACAATGAGCAGTTCTTC	CASSLGQTTYNEQFF